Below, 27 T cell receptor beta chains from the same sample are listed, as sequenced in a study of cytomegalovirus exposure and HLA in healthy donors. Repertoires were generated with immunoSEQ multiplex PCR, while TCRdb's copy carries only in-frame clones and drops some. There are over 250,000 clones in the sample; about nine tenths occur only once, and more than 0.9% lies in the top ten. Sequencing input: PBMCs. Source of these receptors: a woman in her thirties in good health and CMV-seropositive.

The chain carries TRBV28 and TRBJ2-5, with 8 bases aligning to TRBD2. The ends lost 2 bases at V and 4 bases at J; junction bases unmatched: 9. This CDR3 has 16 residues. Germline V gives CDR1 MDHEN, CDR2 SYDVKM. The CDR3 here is CASSLSRLAGIETQYF. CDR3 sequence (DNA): TGTGCCAGCAGTTTAAGTCGGCTAGCGGGTATAGAGACCCAGTACTTC.

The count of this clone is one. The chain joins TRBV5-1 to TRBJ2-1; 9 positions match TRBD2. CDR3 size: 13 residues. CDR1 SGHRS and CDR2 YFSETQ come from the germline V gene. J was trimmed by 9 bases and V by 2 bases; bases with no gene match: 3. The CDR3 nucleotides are TGCGCCAGCAGCTTCACGACTAGCGGTGAGCAGTTCTTC. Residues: CASSFTTSGEQFF.

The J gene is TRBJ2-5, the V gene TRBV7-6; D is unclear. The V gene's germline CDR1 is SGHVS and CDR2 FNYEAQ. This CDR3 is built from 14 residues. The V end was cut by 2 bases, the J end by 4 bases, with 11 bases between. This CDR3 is CASSLYGVGETQYF. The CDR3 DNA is TGTGCCAGCAGCTTATATGGGGTAGGAGAGACCCAGTACTTC.

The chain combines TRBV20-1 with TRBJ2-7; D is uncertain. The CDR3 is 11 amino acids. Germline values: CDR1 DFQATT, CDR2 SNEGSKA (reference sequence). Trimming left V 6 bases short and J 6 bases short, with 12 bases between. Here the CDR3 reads CSAEISGEQYF. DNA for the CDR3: TGCAGTGCCGAGATATCAGGCGAGCAGTACTTC.

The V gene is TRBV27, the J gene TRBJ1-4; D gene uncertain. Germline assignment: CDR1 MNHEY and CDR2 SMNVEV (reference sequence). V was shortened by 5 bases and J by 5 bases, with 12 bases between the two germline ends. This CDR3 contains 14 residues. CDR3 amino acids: CASSPGRLNEKLFF. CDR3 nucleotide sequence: TGTGCCAGCAGTCCCGGCAGGTTAAATGAAAAACTGTTTTTT.

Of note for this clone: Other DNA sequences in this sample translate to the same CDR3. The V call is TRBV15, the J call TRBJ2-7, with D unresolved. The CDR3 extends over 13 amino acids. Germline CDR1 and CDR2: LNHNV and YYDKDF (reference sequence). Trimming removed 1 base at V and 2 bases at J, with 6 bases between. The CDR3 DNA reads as TGTGCCACCAGCAGAGGAGGTCCCTACGAGCAGTACTTC. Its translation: CATSRGGPYEQYF.

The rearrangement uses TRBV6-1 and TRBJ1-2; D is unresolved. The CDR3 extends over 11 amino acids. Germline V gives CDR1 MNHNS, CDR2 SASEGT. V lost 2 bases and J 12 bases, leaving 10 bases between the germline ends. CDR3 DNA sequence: TGTGCCAGCAGTGAATGGGTGTACGACACCTTC. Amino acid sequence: CASSEWVYDTF.

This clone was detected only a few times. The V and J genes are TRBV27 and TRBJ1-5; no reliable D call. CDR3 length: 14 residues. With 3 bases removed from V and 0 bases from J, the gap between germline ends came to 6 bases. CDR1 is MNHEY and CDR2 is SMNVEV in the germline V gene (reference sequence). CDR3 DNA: TGTGCCAGCAGTTTTGGAGCTAGCAATCAGCCCCAGCATTTT. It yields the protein CASSFGASNQPQHF.

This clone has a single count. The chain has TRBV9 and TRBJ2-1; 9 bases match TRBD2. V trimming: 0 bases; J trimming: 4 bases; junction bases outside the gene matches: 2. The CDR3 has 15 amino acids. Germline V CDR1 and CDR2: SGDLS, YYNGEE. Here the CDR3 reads CASSVGLAGYNEQFF. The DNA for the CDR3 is TGTGCCAGCAGCGTAGGGCTAGCGGGGTACAATGAGCAGTTCTTC.

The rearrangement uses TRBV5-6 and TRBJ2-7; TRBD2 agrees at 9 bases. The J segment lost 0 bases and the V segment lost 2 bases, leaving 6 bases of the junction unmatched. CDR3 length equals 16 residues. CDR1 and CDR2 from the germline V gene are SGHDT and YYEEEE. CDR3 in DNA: TGTGCCAGCAGCTTTCGGCTAGCGGGGAGCTCCTACGAGCAGTACTTC. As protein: CASSFRLAGSSYEQYF.

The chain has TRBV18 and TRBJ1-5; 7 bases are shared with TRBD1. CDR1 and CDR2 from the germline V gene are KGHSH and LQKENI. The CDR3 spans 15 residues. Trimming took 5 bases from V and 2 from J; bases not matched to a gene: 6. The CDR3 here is CASSYRGGGNQPQHF. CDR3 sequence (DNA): TGTGCCAGCTCATACAGGGGAGGGGGCAATCAGCCCCAGCATTTT.

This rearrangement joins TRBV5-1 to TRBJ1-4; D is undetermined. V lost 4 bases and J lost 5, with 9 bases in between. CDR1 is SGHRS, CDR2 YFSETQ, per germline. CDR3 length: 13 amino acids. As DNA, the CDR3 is TGCGCCAGCAGCCGAGAGCAGAATGAAAAACTGTTTTTT. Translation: CASSREQNEKLFF.

The DNA of the CDR3 is TGCGCCAGCAGCCCCGACATAGTAAGCTCCTACGAGCAGTACTTC. This gives the protein CASSPDIVSSYEQYF. This chain links TRBV5-1 with TRBJ2-7; no reliable D call. The ends were cut back, 4 bases at V and 0 bases at J, with 14 bases in the middle. Germline assignment: CDR1 SGHRS and CDR2 YFSETQ. The CDR3 sequence is 15 residues long. Full variable domain (remainder filled in from reference TRBV5-1 and TRBJ2-7): KAGVTQTPRYLIKTRGQQVTLSCSPISGHRSVSWYQQTPGQGLQFLFEYFSETQRNKGNFPGRFSGRQFSNSRSEMNVSTLELGDSALYLCASSPDIVSSYEQYFGPGTRLTVT.

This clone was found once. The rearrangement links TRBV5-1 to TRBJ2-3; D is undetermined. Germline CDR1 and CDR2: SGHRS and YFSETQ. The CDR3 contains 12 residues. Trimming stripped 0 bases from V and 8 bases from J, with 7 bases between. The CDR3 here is CASSLEFGTQYF. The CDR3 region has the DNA TGCGCCAGCAGCTTGGAGTTTGGTACGCAGTATTTT.

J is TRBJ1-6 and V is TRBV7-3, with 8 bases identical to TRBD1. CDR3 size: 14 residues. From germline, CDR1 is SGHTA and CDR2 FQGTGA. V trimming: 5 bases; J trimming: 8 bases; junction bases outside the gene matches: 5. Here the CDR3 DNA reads TGTGCCAGCAGCCAAGACAGGGGTCATTCACCCCTCCACTTT. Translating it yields CASSQDRGHSPLHF.

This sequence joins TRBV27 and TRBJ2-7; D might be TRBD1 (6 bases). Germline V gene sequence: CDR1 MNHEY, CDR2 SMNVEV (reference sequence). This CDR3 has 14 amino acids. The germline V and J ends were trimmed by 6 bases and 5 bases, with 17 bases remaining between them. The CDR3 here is CASSQGPGQDEQYF. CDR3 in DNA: TGTGCCAGCAGCCAGGGGCCAGGGCAGGACGAGCAGTACTTC.

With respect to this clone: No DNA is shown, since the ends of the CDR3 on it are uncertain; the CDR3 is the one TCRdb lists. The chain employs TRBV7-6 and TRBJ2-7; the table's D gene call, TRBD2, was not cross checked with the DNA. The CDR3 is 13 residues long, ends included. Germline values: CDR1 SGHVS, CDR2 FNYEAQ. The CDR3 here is CASSTSEDYEQYF.

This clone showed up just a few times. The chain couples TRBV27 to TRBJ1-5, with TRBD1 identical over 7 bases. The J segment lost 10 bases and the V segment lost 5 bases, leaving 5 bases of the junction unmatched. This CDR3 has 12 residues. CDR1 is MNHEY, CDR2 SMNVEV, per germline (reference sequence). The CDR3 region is CASSLRTGPQHF. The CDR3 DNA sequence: TGTGCCAGCAGTCTACGGACAGGTCCCCAGCATTTT.

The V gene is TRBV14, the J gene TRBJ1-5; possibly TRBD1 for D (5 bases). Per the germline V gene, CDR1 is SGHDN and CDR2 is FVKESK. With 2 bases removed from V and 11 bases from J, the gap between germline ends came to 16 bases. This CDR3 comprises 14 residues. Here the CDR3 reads CASSQSLSGRAQHF. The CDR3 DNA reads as TGTGCCAGCAGCCAATCCCTTAGTGGCAGGGCCCAGCATTTT.

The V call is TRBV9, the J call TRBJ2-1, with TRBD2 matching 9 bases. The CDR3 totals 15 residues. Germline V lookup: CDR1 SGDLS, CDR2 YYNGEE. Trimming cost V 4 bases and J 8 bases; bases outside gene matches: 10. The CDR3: CASSTPGLAGHEQFF. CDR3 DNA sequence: TGTGCCAGCAGCACACCGGGACTAGCAGGCCATGAGCAGTTCTTC.

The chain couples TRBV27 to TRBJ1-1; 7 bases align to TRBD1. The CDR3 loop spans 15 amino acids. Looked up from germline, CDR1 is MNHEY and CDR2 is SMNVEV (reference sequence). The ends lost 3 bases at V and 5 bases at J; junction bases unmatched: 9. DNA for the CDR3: TGTGCCAGCAGTTTGACAGGGCTTCTATTAACTGAAGCTTTCTTT. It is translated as CASSLTGLLLTEAFF.

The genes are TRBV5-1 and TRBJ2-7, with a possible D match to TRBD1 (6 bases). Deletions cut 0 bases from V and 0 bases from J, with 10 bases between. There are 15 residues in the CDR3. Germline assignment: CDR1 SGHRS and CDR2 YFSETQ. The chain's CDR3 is CASSLGPGDSYEQYF. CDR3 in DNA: TGCGCCAGCAGCTTGGGCCCAGGGGACTCCTACGAGCAGTACTTC.

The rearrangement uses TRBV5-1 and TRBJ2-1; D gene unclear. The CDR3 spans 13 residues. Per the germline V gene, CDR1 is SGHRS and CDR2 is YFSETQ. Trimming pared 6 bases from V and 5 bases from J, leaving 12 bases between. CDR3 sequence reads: CASNSLGDNEQFF. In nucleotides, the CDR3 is TGCGCCAGCAACAGTTTGGGCGACAATGAGCAGTTCTTC.

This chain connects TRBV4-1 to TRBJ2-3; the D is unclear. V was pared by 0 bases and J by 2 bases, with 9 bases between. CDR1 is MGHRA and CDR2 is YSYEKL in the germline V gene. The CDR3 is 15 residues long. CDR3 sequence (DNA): TGCGCCAGCAGCCAAGAGGTCTGGAACACAGATACGCAGTATTTT. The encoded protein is CASSQEVWNTDTQYF.

CDR3 loop: CASFGGRTNEKLFF. The DNA of the CDR3 is TGTGCCAGCTTCGGGGGACGCACTAATGAAAAACTGTTTTTT. The chain has TRBV6-1 and TRBJ1-4; a weak D match, TRBD1 (5 bases). Trimming took 8 bases from V and 2 from J, leaving 12 bases between them. The V gene's germline CDR1 is MNHNS and CDR2 SASEGT. The CDR3 consists of 14 residues.

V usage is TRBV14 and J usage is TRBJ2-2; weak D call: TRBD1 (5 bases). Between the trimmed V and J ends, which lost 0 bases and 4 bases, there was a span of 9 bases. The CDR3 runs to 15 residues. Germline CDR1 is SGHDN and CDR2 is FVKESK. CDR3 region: CASSQDFQGTGELFF. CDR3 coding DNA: TGTGCCAGCAGCCAAGATTTCCAGGGCACCGGGGAGCTGTTTTTT.

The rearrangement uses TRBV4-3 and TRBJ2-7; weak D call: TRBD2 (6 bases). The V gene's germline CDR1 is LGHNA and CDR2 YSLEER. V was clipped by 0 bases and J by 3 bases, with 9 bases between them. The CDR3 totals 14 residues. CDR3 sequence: CASSQEDGSYEQYF. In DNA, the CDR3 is TGCGCCAGCAGCCAAGAGGACGGGAGCTACGAGCAGTACTTC.